Following are 19 T cell receptor beta chains from one sample sequenced in a study of response to subunit inactivated influenza vaccine. TCRdb used MiXCR to reprocess the RT-PCR reads, holding one entry per CDR3 protein. Here the sample spans over 300,000 distinct CDR3 sequences, 20% to 25% being singletons. The sequences come from PBMCs from blood, collected less than 22 months after vaccination. These receptor sequences come from a man between 50 and 75 years old who received an inactivated influenza vaccine.

The chain joins TRBV11-2 to TRBJ2-1; a possible D gene is TRBD1 (6 bases). Trimming pared 6 bases from V and 9 bases from J, leaving 12 bases between. The length of the CDR3 is 12 residues. Germline loops: CDR1 SGHAT, CDR2 FQNNGV. In DNA, the CDR3 is TGTGCCAGCAGAATGACAGGTCGTGAGCAGTTCTTC. This encodes CASRMTGREQFF. The entire variable domain, with the rest obtained from reference TRBV11-2 and TRBJ2-1, is as follows: EAGVAQSPRYKIIEKRQSVAFWCNPISGHATLYWYQQILGQGPKLLIQFQNNGVVDDSQLPKDRFSAERLKGVDSTLKIQPAKLEDSAVYLCASRMTGREQFFGPGTRLTVL.

This clonotype was seen only a few times. J is TRBJ2-7 and V is TRBV11-2; the match to TRBD2 covers 8 bases. CDR1 SGHAT and CDR2 FQNNGV come from the germline V gene. Trimming removed 4 bases from V and 2 bases from J; junction bases left unmatched: 7. The CDR3 length is 15 residues. The CDR3 nucleotides are TGTGCCAGCAGCTCAACCCGGGGGGGCACCTACGAGCAGTACTTC. This gives the protein CASSSTRGGTYEQYF.

The chain employs TRBV12-3 or TRBV12-4 and TRBJ2-7; the D is unclear. CDR3 length: 15 amino acids. V was cut by 1 base and J by 4 bases, with 14 bases left in between. CDR3 bases: TGTGCCAGCAGTTTAGTCCCTCACAGAATTTACGAGCAGTACTTC. It encodes CASSLVPHRIYEQYF.

This clonotype appeared a few times. The chain is built from TRBV5-6 and TRBJ1-2; weak D call: TRBD1 (6 bases). V was cut by 4 bases and J by 6 bases, with 19 bases left in between. This CDR3 region has 15 residues. CDR1 is SGHDT and CDR2 is YYEEEE in the germline V gene. CDR3 in amino acids: CASSPTGGFGHGYTF. Here the CDR3 DNA reads TGTGCCAGCAGCCCTACGGGGGGCTTCGGCCATGGCTACACCTTC.

The chain links TRBV5-1 to TRBJ2-5; D gene unclear. Germline lookup yields CDR1 SGHRS and CDR2 YFSETQ. This CDR3 comprises 15 residues. Trimming pared 0 bases from V and 1 base from J, leaving 10 bases between. The DNA of the CDR3 is TGCGCCAGCAGCTTGGTTACCCCCAGCCAAGAGACCCAGTACTTC. As protein: CASSLVTPSQETQYF.

The table lists this clonotype with a few counts. A read error may produce the germline difference seen at one junction end. The chain combines TRBV28 with TRBJ2-5; D remains ambiguous. The CDR3 loop spans 15 amino acids. CDR1 is MDHEN and CDR2 is SYDVKM in the germline V gene. CDR3 sequence: CASSLSGRAQETQYF. CDR3 DNA sequence: TGTGCCAGCAGCTTATCGGGTAGGGCCCAAGAGACCCAGTACTTC. Complete variable domain (other parts from reference TRBV28 and TRBJ2-5): DVKVTQSSRYLVKRTGEKVFLECVQDMDHENMFWYRQDPGLGLRLIYFSYDVKMKEKGDIPEGYSVSREKKERFSLILESASTNQTSMYLCASSLSGRAQETQYFGPGTRLLVL.

The chain carries TRBV15 and TRBJ2-3; 11 positions agree with TRBD2. The CDR3 runs to 18 residues. With V trimmed by 1 base and J by 1 base, 7 bases remained unmatched. Germline-derived CDR1 and CDR2 are LNHNV and YYDKDF (reference sequence). The CDR3 nucleotides read TGTGCCACCAGCAGAGCCCCTAGCGGGAGGAGGGGCACAGATACGCAGTATTTT. It translates to CATSRAPSGRRGTDTQYF.

V and J are TRBV14 and TRBJ2-7; D gene unclear. The germline V gene encodes CDR1 SGHDN and CDR2 FVKESK. The CDR3 contains 12 residues. The V end lost 0 bases, the J end lost 10 bases, and 10 bases lay between the germline ends. CDR3 nucleotides: TGTGCCAGCAGCCAAGATCCCCCAAATCAGTACTTC. Protein: CASSQDPPNQYF.

This clonotype has more than one count but fewer than ten. The chain combines TRBV20-1 with TRBJ1-6; possibly TRBD1 for D (5 bases). CDR1 and CDR2 from the germline V gene are DFQATT and SNEGSKA (reference sequence). The CDR3 is 16 residues long. V was trimmed by 1 base and J by 7 bases, leaving 17 bases between them. CDR3 in DNA: TGCAGTGCTAGAGTGGTCGGGGGACGTCTAAATTCACCCCTCCACTTT. This codes for CSARVVGGRLNSPLHF.

J is TRBJ2-2 and V is TRBV7-2, with 7 bases aligning to TRBD2. Looked up from germline, CDR1 is SGHTA and CDR2 is FQGNSA. This CDR3 is built from 15 residues. V gave up 1 base and J gave up 7 bases; unmatched junction bases: 6. CDR3 amino acids: CASSLDRTRDGELFF. DNA of the CDR3: TGTGCCAGCAGCTTAGATAGGACTAGGGACGGGGAGCTGTTTTTT. The whole variable domain, remainder taken from reference TRBV7-2 and TRBJ2-2, is GAGVSQSPSNKVTEKGKDVELRCDPISGHTALYWYRQSLGQGLEFLIYFQGNSAPDKSGLPSDRFSAERTGGSVSTLTIQRTQQEDSAVYLCASSLDRTRDGELFFGEGSRLTVL.

In its sample, this clonotype was seen a few times. This chain uses TRBV24-1 with TRBJ2-2; possibly TRBD1 for D (6 bases). V was shortened by 5 bases and J by 5 bases, with 14 bases between the two germline ends. The germline CDR1 and CDR2 sequences are KGHDR and SFDVKD. The CDR3 has 15 amino acids. The CDR3 here is CATSAPGARTGELFF. In DNA, the CDR3 is TGTGCCACCAGTGCGCCAGGGGCTCGGACCGGGGAGCTGTTTTTT.

The V and J genes are TRBV5-1 and TRBJ2-5; perhaps TRBD1 as D (6 bases). V was trimmed by 3 bases and J by 0 bases, leaving 9 bases between them. This CDR3 has 14 residues. CDR1 and CDR2 (germline): SGHRS, YFSETQ. CDR3 nucleotide sequence: TGCGCCAGCAGCTGGGGACATTACCAAGAGACCCAGTACTTC. Protein sequence: CASSWGHYQETQYF.

This chain links TRBV5-6 with TRBJ2-3; D remains ambiguous. Germline V gene sequence: CDR1 SGHDT, CDR2 YYEEEE. This CDR3 comprises 12 residues. V was shortened by 1 base and J by 4 bases, with 4 bases between the two germline ends. Here the CDR3 DNA reads TGTGCCAGCAGCTTGTTCCCAGATACGCAGTATTTT. This codes for CASSLFPDTQYF.

This clonotype has more than one count but fewer than ten. This chain links TRBV7-6 with TRBJ1-5, with D unclear. V was pared by 5 bases and J by 7 bases, with 15 bases between. The CDR3 is made up of 14 amino acids. Germline loops: CDR1 SGHVS, CDR2 FNYEAQ. The CDR3 DNA reads as TGTGCCAGCAGCCCCTTAGTTGGGCGACAGCCCCAGCATTTT. Its protein is CASSPLVGRQPQHF.

This clonotype was seen more than once but under ten times. This sequence joins TRBV7-9 and TRBJ2-7, with D maybe TRBD1 (5 bases). This CDR3 comprises 15 residues. CDR1 SEHNR and CDR2 FQNEAQ come from the germline V gene (reference sequence). V lost 3 bases, J lost 3 bases, and 15 bases lay in between. The CDR3 DNA is TGTGCCAGCAGCTTGGCATGGGGCAGGGACTACGAGCAGTACTTC. It translates to CASSLAWGRDYEQYF.

This clonotype was seen more than once but under ten times. This chain uses TRBV5-1 with TRBJ1-4, with TRBD1 matching over 7 bases. The CDR3 length is 17 residues. Germline-derived CDR1 and CDR2 are SGHRS and YFSETQ. The junction had 9 bases not matched to a gene; V was cut back by 0 bases and J by 4 bases. CDR3 loop: CASSLGQGDGINEKLFF. The DNA for the CDR3 is TGCGCCAGCAGCTTGGGACAGGGAGACGGAATTAATGAAAAACTGTTTTTT.

This clonotype was seen a handful of times. The V call is TRBV11-2, the J call TRBJ1-1, with D possibly TRBD1 on 6 matching bases. This CDR3 is built from 14 residues. The V gene lost 5 bases and the J gene lost 4 bases, with 14 bases spanning the gap. Germline CDR1 SGHAT, CDR2 FQNNGV. This CDR3 reads CASSLFRGGTEAFF. Here the CDR3 DNA reads TGTGCCAGCAGCCTGTTCAGGGGTGGCACTGAAGCTTTCTTT. The variable domain in full, completed from reference TRBV11-2 and TRBJ1-1, reads EAGVAQSPRYKIIEKRQSVAFWCNPISGHATLYWYQQILGQGPKLLIQFQNNGVVDDSQLPKDRFSAERLKGVDSTLKIQPAKLEDSAVYLCASSLFRGGTEAFFGQGTRLTVV.

This clonotype was found a few times. This chain joins TRBV11-2 and TRBJ1-6, with 7 positions matching TRBD1. Trimming at V came to 5 bases and at J to 0 bases, leaving 10 bases not matched to a gene. This CDR3 comprises 18 residues. Germline values: CDR1 SGHAT, CDR2 FQNNGV. The CDR3 reads CASSPSFRGSSYNSPLHF. CDR3 nucleotide sequence: TGTGCCAGCAGCCCAAGCTTCAGGGGGAGCTCCTATAATTCACCCCTCCACTTT.

This clonotype was observed at least ten times. The rearrangement links TRBV28 to TRBJ1-4, with TRBD1 matching over 8 bases. CDR1 is MDHEN, CDR2 SYDVKM, per germline. V lost 2 bases to trimming and J lost 8 bases; unmatched junction nucleotides: 4. The CDR3 is made up of 14 amino acids. CDR3 bases: TGTGCCAGCAGTTTACAGGGGGCCAGGGAAAAACTGTTTTTT. It is translated as CASSLQGAREKLFF.